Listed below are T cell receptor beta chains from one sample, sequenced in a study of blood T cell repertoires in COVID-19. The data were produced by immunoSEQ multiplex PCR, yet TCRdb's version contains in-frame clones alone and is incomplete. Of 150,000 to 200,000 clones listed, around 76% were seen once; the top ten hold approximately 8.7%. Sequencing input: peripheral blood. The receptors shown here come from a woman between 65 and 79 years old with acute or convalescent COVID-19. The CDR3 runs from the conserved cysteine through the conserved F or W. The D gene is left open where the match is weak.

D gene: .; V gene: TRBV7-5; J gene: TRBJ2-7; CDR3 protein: CARTAGRVDEQYF
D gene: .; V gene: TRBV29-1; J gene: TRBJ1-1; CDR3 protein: CSATRGGWDEAFF
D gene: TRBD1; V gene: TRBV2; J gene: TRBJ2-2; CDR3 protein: CASGRGTGNTGELFF
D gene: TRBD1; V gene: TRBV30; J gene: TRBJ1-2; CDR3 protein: CAWSGTGVIGYTF
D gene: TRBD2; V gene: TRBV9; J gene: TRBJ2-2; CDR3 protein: CASSQTSGSSGELFF
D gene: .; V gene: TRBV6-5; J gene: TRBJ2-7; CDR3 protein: CASTRAGSYEQYF
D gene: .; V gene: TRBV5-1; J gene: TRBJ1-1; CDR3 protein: CASSLEEGTEAFF
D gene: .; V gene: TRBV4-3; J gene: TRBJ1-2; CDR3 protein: CASSQDGSRGYTF
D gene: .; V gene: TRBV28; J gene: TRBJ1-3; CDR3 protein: CASRGTSGNTIYF
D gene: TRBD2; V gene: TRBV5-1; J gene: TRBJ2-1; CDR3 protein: CASSVTSGRNNEQFF
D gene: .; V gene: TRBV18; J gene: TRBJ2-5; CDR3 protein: CASSQRGLQETQYF
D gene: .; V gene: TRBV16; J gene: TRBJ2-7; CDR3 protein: CASSQEARHYEQYF
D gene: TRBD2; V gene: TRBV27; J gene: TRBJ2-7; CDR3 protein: CASRPGLAGYEQYF
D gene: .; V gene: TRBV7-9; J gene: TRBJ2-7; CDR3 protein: CASSLDTLSPHF
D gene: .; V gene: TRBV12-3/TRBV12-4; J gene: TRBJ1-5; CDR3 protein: CASSLGLIAHF
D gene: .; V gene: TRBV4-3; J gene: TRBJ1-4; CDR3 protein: CASSQEPGTTNEKLFF
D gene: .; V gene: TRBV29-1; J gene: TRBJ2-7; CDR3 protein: CSVEPGPGLGEQYF
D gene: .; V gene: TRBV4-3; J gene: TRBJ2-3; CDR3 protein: CASSQEAGPDTQYF
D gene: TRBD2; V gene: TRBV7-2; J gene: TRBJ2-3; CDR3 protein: CASSTSGLAGGDTQYF
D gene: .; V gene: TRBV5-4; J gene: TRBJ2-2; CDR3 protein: CASSNQHSNTGELFF
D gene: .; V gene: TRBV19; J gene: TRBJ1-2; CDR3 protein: CASSATGIYGYTF
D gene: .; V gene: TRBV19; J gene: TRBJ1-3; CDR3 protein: CASSRGNTIYF
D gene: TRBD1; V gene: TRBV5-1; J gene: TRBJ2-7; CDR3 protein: CASSLGGQDSYEQYF
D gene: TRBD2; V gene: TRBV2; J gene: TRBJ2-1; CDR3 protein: CASSPSGSGDNEQFF
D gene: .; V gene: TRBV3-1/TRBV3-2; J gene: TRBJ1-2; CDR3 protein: CASSQEPRVGGYTF
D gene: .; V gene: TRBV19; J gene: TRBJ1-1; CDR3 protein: CASKIGGGRTVEAFF
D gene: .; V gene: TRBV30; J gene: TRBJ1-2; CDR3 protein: CAWSRGDGYTF
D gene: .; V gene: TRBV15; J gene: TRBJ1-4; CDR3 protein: CATSRDSNANEKLFF
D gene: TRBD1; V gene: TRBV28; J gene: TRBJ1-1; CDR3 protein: CASSLPNRGEAFF
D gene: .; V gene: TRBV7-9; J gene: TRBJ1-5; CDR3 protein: CASSPWADQPQHF
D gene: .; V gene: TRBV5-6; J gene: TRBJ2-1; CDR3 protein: CASSLRGTGGYNEQFF
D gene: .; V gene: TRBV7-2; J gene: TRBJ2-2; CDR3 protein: CASSGGKETGTGELFF
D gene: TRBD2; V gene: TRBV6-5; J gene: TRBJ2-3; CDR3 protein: CASRTGLASDTQYF
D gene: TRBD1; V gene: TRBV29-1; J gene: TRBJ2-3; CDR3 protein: CSVSRQGARDTQYF
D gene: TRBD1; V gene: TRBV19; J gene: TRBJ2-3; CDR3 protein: CASTQGISTDTQYF
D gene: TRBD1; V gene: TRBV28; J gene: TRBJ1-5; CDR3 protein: CASRRQGGIQPQHF
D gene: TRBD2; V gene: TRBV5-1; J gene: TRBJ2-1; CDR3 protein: CASSWILAGGLDNEQFF
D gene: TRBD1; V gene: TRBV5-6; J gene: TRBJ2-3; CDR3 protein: CASSLGRGLWDTDTQYF
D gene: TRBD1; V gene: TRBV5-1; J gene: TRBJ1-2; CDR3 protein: CASSLDGTGRGYTF
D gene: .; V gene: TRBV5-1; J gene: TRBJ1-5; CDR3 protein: CASSQDGTPDQPQHF
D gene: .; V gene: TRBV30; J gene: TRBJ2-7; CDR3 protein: CAWSVSGSYEQYF
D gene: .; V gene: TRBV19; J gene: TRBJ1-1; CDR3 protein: CASSRTGLRGNTEAFF
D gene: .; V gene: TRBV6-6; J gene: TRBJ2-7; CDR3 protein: CASSYPPAYEQYF
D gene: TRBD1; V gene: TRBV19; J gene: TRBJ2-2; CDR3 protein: CASSRLTGESTGELFF
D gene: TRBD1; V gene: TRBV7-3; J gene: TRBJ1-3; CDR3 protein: CASSLTGGADGNTIYF
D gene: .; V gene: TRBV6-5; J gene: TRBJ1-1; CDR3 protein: CASSISPRNAEAFF
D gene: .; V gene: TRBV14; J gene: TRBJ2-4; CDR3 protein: CASSLTVGRTTSKNIQYF
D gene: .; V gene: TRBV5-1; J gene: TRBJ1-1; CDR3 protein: CASSFGYYADTEAFF
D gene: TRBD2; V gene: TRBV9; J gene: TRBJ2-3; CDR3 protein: CASSVPSGGATQYF
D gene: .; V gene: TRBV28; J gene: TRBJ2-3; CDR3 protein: CASSLPGTEVNTQYF
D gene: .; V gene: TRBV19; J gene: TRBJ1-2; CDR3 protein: CASSIDGDSTTYGYTF
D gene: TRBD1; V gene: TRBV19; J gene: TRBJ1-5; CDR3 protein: CASSGTVRQPQHF
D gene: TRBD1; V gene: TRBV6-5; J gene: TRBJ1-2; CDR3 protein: CASSYQPSGGGYGYTF
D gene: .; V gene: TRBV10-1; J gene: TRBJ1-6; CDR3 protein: CASSESRRESPLHF
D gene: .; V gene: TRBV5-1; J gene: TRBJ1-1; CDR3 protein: CASSLLQANTEAFF
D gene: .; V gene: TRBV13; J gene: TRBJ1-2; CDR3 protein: CASSLERKGGYTF
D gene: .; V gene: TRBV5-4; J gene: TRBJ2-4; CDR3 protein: CASSIPGENIQYF
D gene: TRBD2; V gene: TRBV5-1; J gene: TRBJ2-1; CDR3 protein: CASSLAGLAGTDEQFF
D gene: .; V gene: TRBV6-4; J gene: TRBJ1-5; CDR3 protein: CASSDSARSGNQPQHF
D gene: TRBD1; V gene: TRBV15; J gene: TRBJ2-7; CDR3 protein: CATSRTGERQGSIRPAYEQYF